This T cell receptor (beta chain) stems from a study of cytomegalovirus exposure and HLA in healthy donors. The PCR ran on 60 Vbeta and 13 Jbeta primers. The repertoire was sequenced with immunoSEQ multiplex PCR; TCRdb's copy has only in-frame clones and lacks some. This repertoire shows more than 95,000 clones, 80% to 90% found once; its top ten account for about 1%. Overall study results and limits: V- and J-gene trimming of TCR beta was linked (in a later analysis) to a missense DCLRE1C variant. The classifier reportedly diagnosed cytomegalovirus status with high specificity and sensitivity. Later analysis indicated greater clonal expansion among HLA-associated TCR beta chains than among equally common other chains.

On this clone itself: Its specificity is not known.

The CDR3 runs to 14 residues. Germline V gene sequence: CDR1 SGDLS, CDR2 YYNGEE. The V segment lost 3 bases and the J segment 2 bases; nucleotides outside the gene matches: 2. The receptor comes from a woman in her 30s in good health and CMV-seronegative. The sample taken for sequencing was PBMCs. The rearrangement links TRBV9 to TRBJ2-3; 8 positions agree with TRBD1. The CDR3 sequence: CASSGQGITDTQYF. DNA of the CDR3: TGTGCCAGCAGCGGACAGGGGATCACAGATACGCAGTATTTT.